Described below is a single TCR beta chain sequence and its context. This entry is derived from a study of blood T cell repertoires in COVID-19. Original analysis: Scientists estimated how many nucleated cells there were by amplifying reference gene primers. Data came from immunoSEQ multiplex PCR; TCRdb stores just in-frame clones and leaves some out. V and J calls and clone size are given by that table; D and trimming were obtained from the DNA. The sample contains about 290,000 clones, just under 85% of which appear only once. This CDR3 comprises 14 residues. Trimming took off 3 bases at V and 2 bases at J, with 11 bases between the two ends. Germline V gives CDR1 SGHRS, CDR2 YFSETQ.

This receptor was obtained from a woman aged 45-65 years with active or convalescent COVID-19. Material: peripheral blood. This chain links TRBV5-1 with TRBJ1-2; a possible D gene is TRBD1 (5 bases). The chain's CDR3 is CASSSGLGNYGYTF. For the CDR3, the DNA is TGCGCCAGCAGCTCAGGGTTGGGGAACTATGGCTACACCTTC.